The 18 T cell receptor beta chains given below trace back to one sample, sequenced in a study of T cell responses to AZD1222 COVID-19 vaccine. TCRdb keeps only in-frame clones here, not all; method: immunoSEQ multiplex PCR. The repertoire holds around 69,000 clones, about 88% seen once, with around 9.9% in the top ten. The material sequenced was peripheral blood, taken on day 0 of AZD1222 vaccination. The source is an adult in good health.

The chain links TRBV5-4 to TRBJ2-2; the D gene is possibly TRBD2 (5 bases). Germline V gene data show CDR1 as SGHNT and CDR2 as YYREEE (reference sequence). The CDR3 spans 14 residues. The ends were cut back, 4 bases at V and 4 bases at J, with 11 bases in the middle. CDR3 region: CASSPVRGTGELFF. CDR3 bases: TGTGCCAGCAGCCCGGTTCGGGGCACCGGGGAGCTGTTTTTT. The entire variable domain, with the rest obtained from reference TRBV5-4 and TRBJ2-2, is as follows: ETGVTQSPTHLIKTRGQQVTLRCSSQSGHNTVSWYQQALGQGPQFIFQYYREEENGRGNFPPRFSGLQFPNYSSELNVNALELDDSALYLCASSPVRGTGELFFGEGSRLTVL.

V and J are TRBV6-5 and TRBJ2-7; the D gene is possibly TRBD1 (6 bases). Germline values: CDR1 MNHEY, CDR2 SVGAGI. The length of the CDR3 is 14 residues. V was clipped by 0 bases and J by 1 base, with 7 bases between them. The CDR3 protein is CASSYSRGSYEQYF. Written as DNA, the CDR3 is TGTGCCAGCAGTTACTCGAGGGGGTCCTACGAGCAGTACTTC.

The chain couples TRBV24-1 to TRBJ1-5, with a tentative D call TRBD1 (5 bases). V lost 4 bases, J lost 15 bases, and 15 bases lay in between. The CDR3 length is 12 residues. The germline CDR1 and CDR2 sequences are KGHDR and SFDVKD. This CDR3 is CATSEDQGSLHF. The CDR3 DNA is TGTGCCACCAGTGAAGATCAGGGATCCTTGCATTTT.

The J gene is TRBJ2-7, the V gene TRBV5-4; 11 bases align to TRBD1. This CDR3 is built from 16 residues. Unmatched junction bases numbered 9, after V lost 0 bases and J lost 7 bases. The germline V gene has CDR1 SGHNT and CDR2 YYREEE (reference sequence). CDR3 sequence reads: CASSLVWTGGSWEQYV. The CDR3 region has the DNA TGTGCCAGCAGCTTGGTTTGGACAGGGGGCTCGTGGGAGCAGTACGTC.

The genes are TRBV19 and TRBJ2-1; D might be TRBD1 (6 bases). The germline V and J ends were trimmed by 5 bases and 0 bases, with 8 bases remaining between them. The CDR3 is 14 residues long. The germline gives CDR1 LNHDA, CDR2 SQIVND (reference sequence). The DNA of the CDR3 is TGTGCCAGTAGTGGGGACAACTCCTACAATGAGCAGTTCTTC. Translation: CASSGDNSYNEQFF.

V is TRBV3-1 (or the pseudogene TRBV3-2) and J is TRBJ1-6, with 8 bases aligning to TRBD1. Germline lookup yields CDR1 LGHDT and CDR2 YNNKEL (reference sequence). The CDR3 has 14 residues. After removal of 4 bases from V and 9 bases from J, the junction contained 5 bases not matched to a gene. CDR3 loop: CASSPDREGSPLHF. CDR3 nucleotide sequence: TGTGCCAGCAGCCCGGACAGGGAAGGTTCACCCCTCCACTTT.

The J gene is TRBJ2-7, the V gene TRBV5-6, with D unresolved. The CDR3 length is 15 residues. Germline V gives CDR1 SGHDT, CDR2 YYEEEE. V lost 1 base to trimming and J lost 3 bases, with 14 bases between them. The CDR3 bases are TGTGCCAGCAGCTTGAGGGCACGGCCCCTCTACGAGCAGTACGTC. Encoded protein: CASSLRARPLYEQYV.

This chain uses TRBV10-3 with TRBJ1-2; maybe TRBD1 (6 bases). Per germline, CDR1 ENHRY and CDR2 SYGVKD. Trimming stripped 2 bases from V and 0 bases from J, with 10 bases between. The CDR3 sequence is 15 residues long. For the CDR3, the DNA is TGTGCCATCAGTGAGAGGGGGGGCTCTAACTATGGCTACACCTTC. It encodes CAISERGGSNYGYTF.

The V call is TRBV4-2, the J call TRBJ2-1, with unresolved D. Trimming left V 0 bases short and J 10 bases short, with 10 bases between. From germline, CDR1 is LGHNA and CDR2 YNFKEQ. The CDR3 spans 13 residues. The CDR3 is CASSQDRFWEQFF. DNA of the CDR3: TGTGCCAGCAGCCAAGATCGGTTTTGGGAGCAGTTCTTC.

The chain links TRBV3-1 (or the pseudogene TRBV3-2) to TRBJ1-5, with a possible D match to TRBD1 (5 bases). This CDR3 is built from 13 residues. The germline V and J ends were trimmed by 3 bases and 7 bases, with 10 bases remaining between them. Germline loops: CDR1 LGHDT, CDR2 YNNKEL (reference sequence). CDR3 sequence reads: CASSQGLGQPQHF. The CDR3 bases are TGTGCCAGCAGCCAGGGACTGGGACAGCCCCAGCATTTT.

The V call is TRBV5-5, the J call TRBJ1-5; D gene ambiguous. Germline CDR1 SGHKS, CDR2 YYEKEE (reference sequence). V was clipped by 0 bases and J by 5 bases, with 9 bases between them. The CDR3 is 14 amino acids. CDR3 protein: CASSLEGEDQPQHF. CDR3 nucleotides: TGTGCCAGCAGCTTGGAAGGCGAAGATCAGCCCCAGCATTTT.

V gene TRBV3-1 (or the pseudogene TRBV3-2) combines with J gene TRBJ1-2, with TRBD1 as a possible D gene (6 bases). In germline, CDR1 is LGHDT, CDR2 YNNKEL (reference sequence). The CDR3 runs 15 residues. V dropped 1 base and J dropped 4 bases, with 13 bases sitting between them. The CDR3: CASSQGAGEAYGYTF. The DNA for the CDR3 is TGTGCCAGCAGCCAAGGGGCAGGGGAGGCCTATGGCTACACCTTC.

The chain combines TRBV2 with TRBJ2-7; D is undetermined. V was pared by 5 bases and J by 3 bases, with 23 bases between. There are 17 residues in the CDR3. Germline V gives CDR1 SNHLY, CDR2 FYNNEI. The CDR3 spells CASSSGRSAQYLYEQYF. The CDR3 bases are TGTGCCAGCAGTTCCGGGCGTTCTGCCCAGTACCTCTACGAGCAGTACTTC.

The genes are TRBV12-3 or TRBV12-4 and TRBJ1-1, with TRBD1 identical over 8 bases. Trimming cost V 5 bases and J 5 bases; bases outside gene matches: 4. This CDR3 has 13 residues. CDR3 loop: CASSRDRGTEAFF. CDR3 sequence (DNA): TGTGCCAGCAGTCGCGACAGGGGTACTGAAGCTTTCTTT.

This rearrangement joins TRBV11-2 to TRBJ2-1; 10 nucleotides match TRBD2. V dropped 5 bases and J dropped 7; count of bases not matched to a gene: 8. CDR3 length equals 15 residues. The V gene's germline CDR1 is SGHAT and CDR2 FQNNGV. DNA of the CDR3: TGTGCCAGCAGCCCCCTAGCGGGAGAAAAAAATGAGCAGTTCTTC. Translating gives CASSPLAGEKNEQFF.

Regarding this clone: Other DNA sequences from this sample encode an identical CDR3 as well. The chain carries TRBV6-5 and TRBJ1-1, with D perhaps matching TRBD1 (6 bases). The germline V gene has CDR1 MNHEY and CDR2 SVGAGI. The CDR3 is 14 amino acids. The V and J ends lost 6 bases and 3 bases respectively, with 14 bases between them. This CDR3 reads CASRTTGRDTEAFF. The CDR3 DNA sequence: TGTGCCAGCAGAACAACAGGGAGGGACACTGAAGCTTTCTTT.

The genes are TRBV28 and TRBJ2-6, with D unresolved. With 7 bases removed from V and 3 bases from J, the gap between germline ends came to 7 bases. CDR3 length: 13 residues. Germline V gene sequence: CDR1 MDHEN, CDR2 SYDVKM. DNA of the CDR3: TGTGCCAGCATTGGGATTGGGGCCAACGTCCTGACTTTC. This sequence encodes CASIGIGANVLTF.

The chain carries TRBV7-6 and TRBJ2-5; 16 bases are shared with TRBD2. The germline V gene encodes CDR1 SGHVS and CDR2 FNYEAQ. V was pared by 4 bases and J by 5 bases, with 7 bases of the junction left unmatched. The CDR3 loop spans 17 amino acids. The CDR3: CASSSGTSGGARETQYF. The CDR3 bases are TGTGCCAGCAGCTCCGGGACTAGCGGGGGGGCCAGGGAGACCCAGTACTTC.